Below, 10 T cell receptor beta chains from the same sample are listed, as sequenced in a study of blood T cell repertoires in COVID-19. Produced via immunoSEQ multiplex PCR; TCRdb's table is partial and in-frame only. The data hold some 330,000 clones, with 80% to 95% observed a single time. Input material: PBMCs or T cells enriched from blood (not recorded which). The source of these receptors is a woman between 25 and 40 years old who had recovered from COVID-19.

V gene TRBV7-8 combines with J gene TRBJ1-5; the D gene is possibly TRBD1 (5 bases). V was pared by 1 base and J by 6 bases, with 16 bases between. The CDR3 covers 16 residues. The germline CDR1 and CDR2 sequences are SGHVS and FQNEAQ. The CDR3: CASSLEGGQGGQPQHF. Written as DNA, the CDR3 is TGTGCCAGCAGCTTAGAGGGTGGGCAGGGAGGTCAGCCCCAGCATTTT. The variable domain in full, with the rest retrieved from reference TRBV7-8 and TRBJ1-5, is GAGVSQSPRYKVAKRGQDVALRCDPISGHVSLFWYQQALGQGPEFLTYFQNEAQLDKSGLPSDRFFAERPEGSVSTLKIQRTQQEDSAVYLCASSLEGGQGGQPQHFGDGTRLSIL.

The rearrangement joins TRBV19 to TRBJ1-2; weak D call: TRBD1 (5 bases). The length of the CDR3 is 16 residues. The germline CDR1 and CDR2 sequences are LNHDA and SQIVND (reference sequence). The V end lost 7 bases, the J end lost 3 bases, and 21 bases lay between the germline ends. The CDR3 DNA follows: TGTGCCAGTAACCATGACCCGCGGGGCGCGGACTATGGCTACACCTTC. This sequence encodes CASNHDPRGADYGYTF.

The CDR3 here is CASSLSLGQGYNEQFF. CDR3 in DNA: TGTGCCAGCAGCCTGTCCTTGGGGCAGGGTTACAATGAGCAGTTCTTC. The chain couples TRBV14 to TRBJ2-1; possibly TRBD1 for D (5 bases). CDR1 is SGHDN, CDR2 FVKESK, per germline. Trimming took 4 bases from V and 4 from J, leaving 17 bases between them. The CDR3 sequence is 16 residues long.

The rearrangement uses TRBV28 and TRBJ2-7; 7 bases are shared with TRBD2. The length of the CDR3 is 16 residues. Per germline, CDR1 MDHEN and CDR2 SYDVKM. The junction had 12 bases not matched to a gene; V was cut back by 5 bases and J by 2 bases. The CDR3 reads CASSLGLGRATYEQYF. CDR3 nucleotides: TGTGCCAGCAGTCTTGGTTTGGGGAGGGCCACCTACGAGCAGTACTTC.

J is TRBJ2-1 and V is TRBV11-3; maybe TRBD2 (5 bases). This CDR3 spans 15 amino acids. The germline CDR1 and CDR2 sequences are SGHNT and YENEEA. V was cut by 5 bases and J by 2 bases, with 13 bases left in between. The CDR3 reads CASSQLVGTYNEQFF. In DNA form, the CDR3 reads TGTGCCAGCAGCCAACTAGTAGGGACCTACAATGAGCAGTTCTTC.

V gene TRBV2 combines with J gene TRBJ1-5, with 9 bases fitting TRBD1. Germline CDR1 SNHLY, CDR2 FYNNEI. CDR3 length: 15 residues. Trimming at V came to 7 bases and at J to 4 bases, leaving 8 bases not matched to a gene. Here the CDR3 reads CASKSGTGSNQPQHF. CDR3 coding DNA: TGTGCCAGCAAATCCGGGACAGGGTCAAATCAGCCCCAGCATTTT.

The gene calls are TRBV27 and TRBJ1-6; D gene ambiguous. Trimming removed 9 bases at V and 6 bases at J, with 15 bases between. CDR3 size: 14 residues. Germline CDR1 reads MNHEY; CDR2 reads SMNVEV (reference sequence). Written as DNA, the CDR3 is TGTGCCAGTAGTCCCCTTCGAGGTAATTCACCCCTCCACTTT. Amino acids: CASSPLRGNSPLHF.

This chain connects TRBV9 to TRBJ1-1; 7 bases are a match to TRBD1. V dropped 0 bases and J dropped 3; count of bases not matched to a gene: 5. The CDR3 covers 15 residues. Germline CDR1 reads SGDLS; CDR2 reads YYNGEE. The CDR3 loop reads CASSVAPTGDTEAFF. The CDR3 DNA is TGTGCCAGCAGCGTAGCCCCAACAGGGGACACTGAAGCTTTCTTT.

V usage is TRBV5-1 and J usage is TRBJ2-3, with D possibly matching TRBD2 (6 bases). V lost 4 bases, J lost 2 bases, and 11 bases lay in between. This CDR3 has 14 residues. The V gene's germline CDR1 is SGHRS and CDR2 YFSETQ. The CDR3 region is CASSPDYYTDTQYF. The CDR3 DNA reads TGCGCCAGCAGCCCGGACTACTACACAGATACGCAGTATTTT.

This sequence joins TRBV2 and TRBJ2-5; possibly TRBD2 for D (5 bases). Trimming pared 3 bases from V and 4 bases from J, leaving 6 bases between. Per germline, CDR1 SNHLY and CDR2 FYNNEI. CDR3 length: 12 residues. The CDR3 DNA reads as TGTGCCAGCAGTGATGAGGGAGAGACCCAGTACTTC. Translated, it gives CASSDEGETQYF.